These T cell receptor beta chains were read from a single sample in a study of T-cell reconstitution after alpha-beta-depleted transplantation in children. TCRdb re-analysed the PCR reads in MiXCR, keeping a single row per CDR3 protein. The sample comprises 750,000 to 950,000 distinct CDR3 sequences, 16% of which are singletons, and 5% rests with the top ten. This specimen was PBMCs, mostly from graft donor cells, taken 360 days after TCRalphabeta/CD19-depleted stem cell transplant. These receptors all come from a male patient between 10 and 17 years old who had a stem cell transplant for acute lymphoblastic leukemia, so the T cells may come from the graft donor. Each CDR3 is given with its conserved first and last residue. The D gene is left open where the match is weak. Only some rows state a clone size, as once, few, many or a class for expanded clones.

V	D	J	size	DNA	CDR3
TRBV11-2	TRBD2	TRBJ2-3	.	TGTGCCAGCCGTACTTACGGGGCGGGAGGGCCGGCCCATACGCAGTATTTT	CASRTYGAGGPAHTQYF
TRBV18	.	TRBJ2-7	few	TGTGCCAGCTCACCACTTTTACTGGGTCGCCCCTACGAGCAGTACTTC	CASSPLLLGRPYEQYF
TRBV5-1	.	TRBJ1-3	.	TGCGCCAGCAGCTTGGCCCGCGGGACACAGGGAAACACCATATATTTT	CASSLARGTQGNTIYF
TRBV6-5	.	TRBJ1-2	.	TGTGCCAGCAGTTACGTAGGGGGGGGCCACTATGGCTACACCTTC	CASSYVGGGHYGYTF
TRBV10-3	TRBD1	TRBJ2-3	many	TGTGCCACAAACCAAGGACAGGGAGGCACAGATACGCAGTATTTT	CATNQGQGGTDTQYF
TRBV4-2	TRBD2	TRBJ2-3	once	TGTGCCAGCAGCCCCAAGACTAGCGGCACAGATACGCAGTATTTT	CASSPKTSGTDTQYF
TRBV18	.	TRBJ1-1	once	TGTGCCAGCTCACCCCTTGCACTCTCGAACACTGAAGCTTTCTTT	CASSPLALSNTEAFF
TRBV4-2	.	TRBJ1-2	few	TGTGCCAGCAGCCAAGAAGGGCTTTCTAACTATGGCTACACCTTC	CASSQEGLSNYGYTF
TRBV27	.	TRBJ1-1	many	TGTGCCAGCAGTTTAACTCCCTACACTGAAGCTTTCTTT	CASSLTPYTEAFF
TRBV5-1	.	TRBJ2-5	few	TGCGCCAGCAGCTTGGAGGGAGCGAGGACACTGGATGACTTC	CASSLEGARTLDDF
TRBV27	.	TRBJ2-4	few	TGTGCCAGCAGTCAGGGCTACATTCAGTACTTC	CASSQGYIQYF
TRBV9	.	TRBJ2-7	few	TGTGCCAGCAGCGTAGAGTGGGGTAGCTCCTACGAGCAGTACTTC	CASSVEWGSSYEQYF
TRBV5-1	TRBD1	TRBJ2-7	few	TGCGCCAGCAGCCGAATGGGGACAGCTTACGAGCAGTACTTC	CASSRMGTAYEQYF
TRBV27	.	TRBJ1-1	few	TGTGCCAGCAGGTATGGTGGAGGGAACACTGAAGCTTTCTTT	CASRYGGGNTEAFF
TRBV29-1	TRBD1	TRBJ2-1	few	TGCAGCGGGGACAGGGCAGACGTCCCTCACAATGAGCAGTTCTTC	CSGDRADVPHNEQFF
TRBV20-1	TRBD2	TRBJ2-3	.	TGCAGTGCACGACTAGCGGGAGGGCCCCGGATAGATACGCAGTATTTT	CSARLAGGPRIDTQYF
TRBV5-1	.	TRBJ2-3	few	TGCGCCAGCAGCTCCCTGACGGAATACACAGATACGCAGTATTTT	CASSSLTEYTDTQYF
TRBV6-2/TRBV6-3	.	TRBJ1-2	many	TGTGCCAGCAGTTACTCTGTATCGGCGGAAGGCTACACCTTC	CASSYSVSAEGYTF
TRBV5-1	.	TRBJ2-1	many	TGCGCCAGCAGCTTGGTGGGACCACGGAATGAGCAGTTCTTC	CASSLVGPRNEQFF
TRBV11-1	.	TRBJ2-2	few	TGTGCCAGCATGGCGAAACAGGTCACCGGGGAGCTGTTTTTT	CASMAKQVTGELFF
TRBV20-1	.	TRBJ2-1	.	TGCAGAGCCGGAGTCACCTACAATGAGCAGTTCTTC	CRAGVTYNEQFF
TRBV12-3/TRBV12-4	.	TRBJ2-4	few	TGTGCCAGCAGTTTCCGCCGGGGCCTAGCCAAAAACATTCAGTACTTC	CASSFRRGLAKNIQYF
TRBV5-1	TRBD1	TRBJ1-4	few	TGCGCCAGCAGCGGGTGGACAGGACGTTCGAATGAAAAACTGTTTTTT	CASSGWTGRSNEKLFF
TRBV30	.	TRBJ2-3	once	TGTGCCTGGAATGGAGTAGCGATAAGCACAGATACGCAGTATTTT	CAWNGVAISTDTQYF
TRBV12-3/TRBV12-4	.	TRBJ2-1	few	TGTGCCAGCAGTTTCGGGGCGGGCCGACTATACAATGAGCAGTTCTTC	CASSFGAGRLYNEQFF
TRBV19	TRBD2	TRBJ2-7	.	TGTGCCAGTAGTATAGATGCGGGAGAGGACGAGCAGTACTTC	CASSIDAGEDEQYF
TRBV12-3/TRBV12-4	.	TRBJ2-5	many	TGTGCCAGCAGTTTCGCCGGTCGGCTCCAAGAGACCCAGTACTTC	CASSFAGRLQETQYF
TRBV11-3	.	TRBJ2-3	few	TGTGCCAGCAGCTTAGTACGGGTCCGGCTGAACCTCCCGGGGACTCGAGTTGCAGATACGCAGTATTTT	CASSLVRVRLNLPGTRVADTQYF
TRBV6-5	.	TRBJ2-3	.	TGTGCCAGCAGTTACTCTGGGGGCGCTTCTCCAGATACGCAGTATTTT	CASSYSGGASPDTQYF
TRBV4-1	.	TRBJ2-7	.	TGCGCCAGCAGCCAAGTGAAAAGCCCCCTCTACGAGCAGTACTTC	CASSQVKSPLYEQYF
TRBV3-1	.	TRBJ2-5	.	TGTGCCAGCAGCCAATGGGACGCCAGTGAAGAGACCCAGTACTTC	CASSQWDASEETQYF
TRBV2	.	TRBJ2-2	.	TGTGCCAGCATGACGGACACCGGGGAGCTGTTTTTT	CASMTDTGELFF
TRBV20-1	.	TRBJ1-4	few	TGCAGTGTCCTAGCGCCCCCCGCCTGGTTTTTT	CSVLAPPAWFF
TRBV29-1	.	TRBJ1-5	.	TGCAGCGTTGGACGGGGAAGCAATCAGCCCCAGCATTTT	CSVGRGSNQPQHF
TRBV9	TRBD2	TRBJ2-1	many	TGTGCCAGCAGCGTAGAGGCTAGCGGGTCCAGCTCCTACAATGAGCAGTTCTTC	CASSVEASGSSSYNEQFF
TRBV5-1	TRBD2	TRBJ2-1	.	TGCGCCAGCAGCTTTGCTCTGGGGAGGGCCGGACTTATGCAGTTCTTC	CASSFALGRAGLMQFF
TRBV11-1	.	TRBJ2-3	.	TGTGCCAGCAGCTTCCAATTAACTAGCACAGATACGCAGTATTTT	CASSFQLTSTDTQYF
TRBV27	.	TRBJ2-7	many	TGTGCCAGCAGTTTCCTGGGGGGCCTCTCCTACGAGCAGTACTTC	CASSFLGGLSYEQYF
TRBV7-8	TRBD2	TRBJ2-3	many	TGTGCCAGCAGCTTTACCCTAGCGGGCACAGGAAGAGGGGGCACAGATACGCAGTATTTT	CASSFTLAGTGRGGTDTQYF
TRBV4-2	TRBD2	TRBJ2-7	.	TGTGCCAGCAGCCAAGACAGCGGGAGGCCTCGGGGCGAGCAGTACTTC	CASSQDSGRPRGEQYF
TRBV7-9	.	TRBJ2-1	few	TGTGCCAGCGTACAGAGCTCCTACAATGAGCAGTTCTTC	CASVQSSYNEQFF
TRBV25-1	.	TRBJ1-6	.	TGTGCCAGCAGTGATAGGGGGAATAATTCACCCCTCCACTTT	CASSDRGNNSPLHF
TRBV5-1	.	TRBJ1-1	.	TGCGCCAGCAGCTTGGCTACCGTGAACACTGAAGCTTTCTTT	CASSLATVNTEAFF
TRBV27	.	TRBJ1-2	few	TGTGCCAGCCGACTATTAGGAGCGTATGGCTACACCTTC	CASRLLGAYGYTF
TRBV4-1	.	TRBJ2-4	few	TGCGCCAGCAGCCGCTACGGACAGGCCAAAAACATTCAGTACTTC	CASSRYGQAKNIQYF
TRBV12-3/TRBV12-4	.	TRBJ2-7	.	TGTGCCAGCAGTTTATTGACAGAGTCCTCCTACGAGCAGTACTTC	CASSLLTESSYEQYF
TRBV28	TRBD2	TRBJ2-2	few	TGTGCCAGCAGTTTCAGGACTAGCGGGAGTAACACCGGGGAGCTGTTTTTT	CASSFRTSGSNTGELFF
TRBV18	TRBD1	TRBJ1-1	few	TGTGCCAGCTCACCACTTCGCAGGGGGCCTACTGAAGCTTTCTTT	CASSPLRRGPTEAFF
TRBV12-3/TRBV12-4	TRBD2	TRBJ2-3	few	TGTGCCAGCAGCATGCGAGGTAGCGGGTACCGTGCAGATACGCAGTATTTT	CASSMRGSGYRADTQYF
TRBV20-1	TRBD1	TRBJ1-6	many	TGCAGTGCTACTATCGACAGGGATAATTCACCCCTCCACTTT	CSATIDRDNSPLHF
TRBV5-1	.	TRBJ2-7	.	TGCGCCAGCAGCTTGGTACAGCGGATGCGTCTCGAGCAGTACTTC	CASSLVQRMRLEQYF
TRBV4-2	.	TRBJ2-7	few	TGTGCCAGCAGCCAAGATCGGGGGCGTAACAGGGGATACGAGCAGTACTTC	CASSQDRGRNRGYEQYF
TRBV5-1	.	TRBJ2-4	few	TGCGCCAGCAGCTTCAAGGGAATAGCCAAAAACATTCAGTACTTC	CASSFKGIAKNIQYF
TRBV12-3/TRBV12-4	TRBD2	TRBJ2-3	few	TGTGCCAGCAGTCCCGGACCAAGCAGAGCGGGAGGGCCAGATACGCAGTATTTT	CASSPGPSRAGGPDTQYF
TRBV5-1	.	TRBJ2-3	.	TGCGCCAGCAGCTGGCGGGAACCTAGCACAGATACGCAGTATTTT	CASSWREPSTDTQYF
TRBV6-2/TRBV6-3	TRBD2	TRBJ2-3	.	TGTGCCAGCGCCCTTACCTCCCCGGACGGGGGGTCACAGTATTTT	CASALTSPDGGSQYF
TRBV6-1	.	TRBJ2-2	.	TGTGCCAGCAGAAAGGACTTGAGCGGGGAGCTGTTTTTT	CASRKDLSGELFF
TRBV7-9	TRBD1	TRBJ2-2	few	TGTGCCAGCAGCTTAGGCACAGGGGGCGGTCCCGGGGAGCTGTTTTTT	CASSLGTGGGPGELFF
TRBV15	.	TRBJ2-1	few	TGTGCCACCAGCCGAGAAAGGGGTAGCTACAATGAGCAGTTCTTC	CATSRERGSYNEQFF
TRBV2	TRBD2	TRBJ2-5	many	TGTGCCAGCAGTCCCCTAGCGGCACAAGAGACCCAGTACTTC	CASSPLAAQETQYF